The sample holds many counts of the clone carrying this T cell receptor beta chain. What it binds is not known. The data were obtained in a study of CD8 T cells in ankylosing spondylitis. Study findings and constraints: What appeared characteristic of ankylosing spondylitis blood was a TCR beta motif of eight highly homologous variants.

This CDR3 has 15 amino acids. The V and J ends lost 1 base and 3 bases respectively, with 14 bases between them. Per the germline V gene, CDR1 is DFQATT and CDR2 is SNEGSKA (reference sequence). A single record per CDR3 protein comes from TCRdb applying MiXCR to the 5' RACE reads. The sample carries 500,000 or so distinct CDR3 sequences, 5.3% recorded once. This clonotype originated in a male donor with ankylosing spondylitis. The material sequenced was blood, either unsorted or a sorted T cell fraction (not recorded which). The V gene is TRBV20-1, the J gene TRBJ2-3; no reliable D call. CDR3 DNA sequence: TGCAGTGCTAGAGTCCTCAACAGCTGGACAGATACGCAGTATTTT. Translated: CSARVLNSWTDTQYF.